This section outlines one TCR beta chain sequence together with its context. This clonotype was picked up a small number of times. This clone's antigen is unknown. Qualities for individual bases were not recorded, and no much larger clone is one base off. Read against the paper, the sample's time point label means: healthy volunteer bleed at 2 weeks. Total RNA was isolated from unfractionated whole blood collected in Tempus Blood RNA tubes. As TCR sequencing controls, about five healthy volunteers were used, with blood taken at day 0, 2 weeks and 6 weeks. The CDR3, from cysteine to phenylalanine, totals 13 residues. The DNA shown is the 39-base CDR3, in frame from base 1. The junction shows trimming of 5 bases on V and 1 base on J, plus 5 bases between the germline ends. The CDR1 and CDR2 encoded by the germline V gene are SGHTA and FQGNSA. The data stem from a study of human T cells and chemical hapten exposure (dated by TCRdb to the early 2020s). Describing the broader study: Libraries were pooled for sequencing, and per-sample TCR yields varied mainly because of small differences in library volumes within the pool. Peripheral blood TCR repertoire changes were tracked in vivo in alopecia patients during primary and secondary sensitization to the hapten diphenylcyclopropenone (DPC). Both TCR alpha and TCR beta chains were sequenced from each blood RNA sample. The investigation overall reported the following: DPC sensitization did not change how many TCRs were above 1 in 1000 frequency, and no evidence was found of alterations in global repertoire structure. Repeated subsampling changed both the strength of the expansion versus patch-test correlation and the threshold at which that correlation became significant.

Receptor libraries were prepared by RACE. Instrument used: NextSeq 500. During library preparation, unique molecular identifiers were attached to individual cDNA molecules so that TCRs could be counted in a quantitative, reproducible way. In the source study's methods: A median of roughly 99,000 TCRs per sample was observed, with a range of about 23,224 to 690,600. V, J and CDR3 annotation of the TCR reads was carried out using the Decombinator software suite. For the PS versus PT1 abundance plots, all samples were subsampled to the same number of TCRs (28,000). Expanded TCRs were defined as absent before sensitization and observed at least eight times at the 2-week time point. TCRdb reprocessing: public reads trimmed at Q25 with fastp, clones called with MiXCR, in-frame beta chains kept. One record per CDR3 amino acid sequence lists the most common genes and DNA. It is TCRdb's table, rather than the study itself, that gives the V and J calls and clone size. Counted in this sample were tens of thousands of distinct CDR3 sequences; approximately 9.7% of them appeared once. The top ten clonotypes cover 2.9% of the sample.

Recombination connected TRBV7-2 to TRBJ2-2, with the D gene too uncertain to name. The specimen sequenced was whole blood. The sequence derives from a female donor in good health. Some clones in this sample may be carry-over from other donors' samples. The CDR3 protein sequence reads: CASSIMNTGELFF. Read as DNA, the sequence is TGTGCCAGCAGCATAATGAACACCGGGGAGCTGTTTTTT.